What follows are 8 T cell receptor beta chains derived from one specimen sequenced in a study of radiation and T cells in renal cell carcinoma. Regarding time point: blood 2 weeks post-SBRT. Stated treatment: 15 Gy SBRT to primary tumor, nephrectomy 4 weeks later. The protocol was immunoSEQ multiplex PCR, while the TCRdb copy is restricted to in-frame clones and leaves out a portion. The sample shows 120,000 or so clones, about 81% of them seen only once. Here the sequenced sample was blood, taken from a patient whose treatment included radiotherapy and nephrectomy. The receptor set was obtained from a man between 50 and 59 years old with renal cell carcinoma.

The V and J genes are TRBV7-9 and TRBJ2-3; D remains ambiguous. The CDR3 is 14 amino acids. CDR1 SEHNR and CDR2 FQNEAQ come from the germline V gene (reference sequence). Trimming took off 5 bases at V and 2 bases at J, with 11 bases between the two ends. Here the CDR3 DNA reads TGTGCCAGCAGCCGACTCGACCCCACAGATACGCAGTATTTT. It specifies CASSRLDPTDTQYF.

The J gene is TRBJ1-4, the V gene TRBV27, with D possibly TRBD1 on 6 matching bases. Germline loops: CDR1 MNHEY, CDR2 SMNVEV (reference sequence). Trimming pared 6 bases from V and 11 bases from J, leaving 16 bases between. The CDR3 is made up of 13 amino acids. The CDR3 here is CASSPGGGLKLFF. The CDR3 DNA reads TGTGCCAGCAGCCCAGGCGGGGGGCTCAAACTGTTTTTT.

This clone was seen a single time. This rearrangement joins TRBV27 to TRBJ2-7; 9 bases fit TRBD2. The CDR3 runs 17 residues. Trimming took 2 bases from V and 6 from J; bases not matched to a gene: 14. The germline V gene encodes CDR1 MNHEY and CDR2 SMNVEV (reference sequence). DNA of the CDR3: TGTGCCAGCAGTTTAAAGGGGGCTAGCGGGATTCTGCCCGAGCAGTACTTC. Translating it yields CASSLKGASGILPEQYF.

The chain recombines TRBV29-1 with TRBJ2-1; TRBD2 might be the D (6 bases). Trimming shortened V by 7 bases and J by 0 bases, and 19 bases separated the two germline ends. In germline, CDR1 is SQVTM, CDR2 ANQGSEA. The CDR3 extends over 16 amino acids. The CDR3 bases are TGCAGCGCCCGTGGGACTGTAGAGGCCTCCTACAATGAGCAGTTCTTC. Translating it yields CSARGTVEASYNEQFF.

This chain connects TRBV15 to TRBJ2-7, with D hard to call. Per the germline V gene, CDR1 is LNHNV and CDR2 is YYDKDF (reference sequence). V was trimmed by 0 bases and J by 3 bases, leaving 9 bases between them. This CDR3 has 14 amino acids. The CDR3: CATSRDLAGYEQYF. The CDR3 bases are TGTGCCACCAGCAGAGATCTGGCCGGCTACGAGCAGTACTTC.

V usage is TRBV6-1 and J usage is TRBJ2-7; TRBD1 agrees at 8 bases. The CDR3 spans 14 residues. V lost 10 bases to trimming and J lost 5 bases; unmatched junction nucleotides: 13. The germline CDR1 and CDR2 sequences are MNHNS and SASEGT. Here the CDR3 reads CATSRQGARDEQYF. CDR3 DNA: TGTGCCACCTCCCGTCAGGGGGCTCGGGACGAGCAGTACTTC.

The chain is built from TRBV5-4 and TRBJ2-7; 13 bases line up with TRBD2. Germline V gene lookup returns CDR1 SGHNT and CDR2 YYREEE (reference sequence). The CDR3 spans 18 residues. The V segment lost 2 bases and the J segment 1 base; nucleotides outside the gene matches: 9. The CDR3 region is CASSFGGLAGSGSYEQYF. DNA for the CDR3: TGTGCCAGCAGCTTCGGGGGACTAGCGGGATCTGGGTCCTACGAGCAGTACTTC.

The CDR3 coding sequence is TGTGCCAGCACTCTACAGGAGAACTATGGCTACACCTTC. As protein: CASTLQENYGYTF. The genes are TRBV6-1 and TRBJ1-2; a weak D match, TRBD1 (5 bases). Germline V gene lookup returns CDR1 MNHNS and CDR2 SASEGT. The V end was cut by 7 bases, the J end by 2 bases, with 11 bases between. There are 13 residues in the CDR3.